One and the same sample provided the 8 T cell receptor beta chains below, sequenced in a study of blood T cells in healthy people across ages. Combining a sample-barcoded 5' primer with a J-beta primer mix, a second PCR ran for about 7 to 11 cycles. A single record per CDR3 protein comes from TCRdb applying MiXCR to the 5' RACE reads. The data show about 1,500,000 distinct CDR3 sequences, about 40% seen once. The sequenced sample was blood. These receptors originate from a young woman in good health.

This clonotype has only one observation. V usage is TRBV20-1 and J usage is TRBJ2-5; TRBD2 matches at 10 bases. CDR3 length equals 14 residues. The germline V gene encodes CDR1 DFQATT and CDR2 SNEGSKA (reference sequence). The V segment lost 3 bases and the J segment 3 bases; nucleotides outside the gene matches: 4. This CDR3 is CSARPGTSEETQYF. Here the CDR3 DNA reads TGCAGTGCTAGGCCCGGGACTAGCGAAGAGACCCAGTACTTC.

The V and J genes are TRBV7-2 and TRBJ1-1; a possible D gene is TRBD1 (5 bases). V gave up 4 bases and J gave up 6 bases, with 12 bases separating them. Per germline, CDR1 SGHTA and CDR2 FQGNSA. CDR3 size: 13 residues. DNA for the CDR3: TGTGCCAGCAGCTCGCCCCCAGGGCCTGAAGCTTTCTTT. It codes for CASSSPPGPEAFF.

The chain links TRBV20-1 to TRBJ2-1; D unclear. The CDR3 is made up of 14 amino acids. The germline V gene encodes CDR1 DFQATT and CDR2 SNEGSKA (reference sequence). V was pared by 3 bases and J by 5 bases, with 14 bases between. CDR3: CSASFARGDNEQFF. The CDR3, as DNA: TGCAGTGCTAGTTTTGCGCGTGGCGACAATGAGCAGTTCTTC.

J is TRBJ2-1 and V is TRBV11-2, with D uncertain. Germline V gives CDR1 SGHAT, CDR2 FQNNGV. The germline V and J ends were trimmed by 4 bases and 10 bases, with 11 bases remaining between them. CDR3 size: 12 residues. CDR3 coding DNA: TGTGCCAGCAGCTCAAACACCCTAGAGCAGTTCTTC. Its translation: CASSSNTLEQFF.

V and J are TRBV4-2 and TRBJ2-2; TRBD2 agrees at 7 bases. V lost 4 bases to trimming and J lost 8 bases; unmatched junction nucleotides: 10. CDR3 length equals 15 residues. Germline CDR1 and CDR2: LGHNA and YNFKEQ. CDR3 in DNA: TGTGCCAGCAGCCTCGGGACTACCGCCATGGGGGAGCTGTTTTTT. Residues: CASSLGTTAMGELFF.

J is TRBJ2-7 and V is TRBV2; 10 nucleotides agree with TRBD2. The better agreement between TRBJ2-5 and the DNA end casts doubt on the J call. Germline values: CDR1 SNHLY, CDR2 FYNNEI. There are 14 residues in the CDR3. The CDR3 protein is CASTQGLAVETQYF. The DNA for the CDR3 is TGTGCCAGCACCCAAGGACTAGCGGTAGAGACCCAGTACTTC.

This rearrangement joins TRBV12-5 to TRBJ2-7, with TRBD2 matching 7 bases. Looked up from germline, CDR1 is LGHNT and CDR2 is FRNRAP. Losses at the gene ends were 4 bases for V and 3 bases for J; bases not matched to a gene: 6. This CDR3 is 14 amino acids long. CDR3 DNA sequence: TGTGCTAGTGGTTCCCCGGCGGGAGTCTACGAGCAGTACTTC. Residues: CASGSPAGVYEQYF.

The chain uses TRBV12-3 or TRBV12-4 and TRBJ2-3; 12 bases are shared with TRBD1. The junction had 9 bases not matched to a gene; V was cut back by 8 bases and J by 6 bases. This CDR3 is 15 amino acids long. CDR3 residues: CASSPGTGGGDTQYF. CDR3 DNA: TGTGCCAGCTCCCCCGGGACAGGGGGCGGGGATACGCAGTATTTT.